This T cell receptor beta chain was observed in a study of blood T cell repertoires in COVID-19. Overall study: Spain, Italy and the United States supplied samples that represented acute and convalescent COVID-19. Sample material is recorded as cDNA or gDNA derived from T cells, B-cell-depleted T cells, or PBMCs.

V trimming: 4 bases; J trimming: 4 bases; junction bases outside the gene matches: 2. CDR3 length: 16 amino acids. From germline, CDR1 is SGHTA and CDR2 FQGNSA. Study processing details: Reference gene primer amplification gave nucleated cell count estimates. Clones were read by immunoSEQ multiplex PCR, and TCRdb kept only the in-frame ones, dropping some. The V and J calls and clone size were taken over from that table, and D and trimming were inferred from the DNA. The table shows about 120,000 clones, with over 75% occurring only once. The clonotype originates from a man older than 75 with active or convalescent COVID-19. The sample taken for sequencing was peripheral blood. This chain connects TRBV7-2 to TRBJ1-6; 12 bases align to TRBD1. The CDR3 bases are TGTGCCAGCAGCTCGGGACAGGGGGCGTATAATTCACCCCTCCACTTT. As protein: CASSSGQGAYNSPLHF. The complete variable domain, with remaining parts taken from reference TRBV7-2 and TRBJ1-6, reads GAGVSQSPSNKVTEKGKDVELRCDPISGHTALYWYRQSLGQGLEFLIYFQGNSAPDKSGLPSDRFSAERTGGSVSTLTIQRTQQEDSAVYLCASSSGQGAYNSPLHFGNGTRLTVT.